Shown below are 6 T cell receptor beta chains from a single sample sequenced in a study of molecular identifiers for immune sequencing clone quantification. TCRdb reanalysed the PCR reads using MiXCR and keeps one entry per CDR3 protein. This sample has around 40,000 distinct CDR3 sequences, with about a fifth found just once. The sample comprised naive CD8+ T cells from blood, with Jurkat cell RNA spiked in. Subset here: FACS-sorted CD8+CD4-CCR7+CD45RA+ naive T cells. The receptors were sampled from a human donor in good health. Some libraries in this study had Jurkat cell RNA spiked in.

This clonotype has ten or more counts. In nucleotides, the CDR3 is TGCGCCAGCAGCCAAGGACAGGGATCCAATGAGCAGTTCTTC. It specifies CASSQGQGSNEQFF. The genes are TRBV4-1 and TRBJ2-1, with 7 bases identical to TRBD1. Germline V gene sequence: CDR1 MGHRA, CDR2 YSYEKL. The CDR3 spans 14 residues. V lost 1 base to trimming and J lost 6 bases; unmatched junction nucleotides: 3.

Many counts were recorded for this clonotype. This chain links TRBV27 with TRBJ1-1, with 7 positions matching TRBD1. Germline CDR1 MNHEY, CDR2 SMNVEV (reference sequence). The CDR3 is 12 amino acids. J gave up 5 bases and V 7 bases, and 4 bases lay outside the gene matches. The CDR3 DNA reads as TGTGCCAGCACGTCAGGGGGGACTGAAGCTTTCTTT. It is translated as CASTSGGTEAFF.

This clonotype was observed once. J is TRBJ2-7 and V is TRBV4-3, with D possibly TRBD2 on 7 matching bases. Germline values: CDR1 LGHNA, CDR2 YSLEER. V lost 0 bases and J 3 bases, leaving 12 bases between the germline ends. The CDR3 runs to 15 residues. CDR3 amino acids: CASSQDWGGDYEQYF. The CDR3 DNA follows: TGCGCCAGCAGCCAAGATTGGGGGGGCGACTACGAGCAGTACTTC.

This clonotype was counted ten times or more. The chain uses TRBV20-1 and TRBJ2-7; D not resolved. The CDR3 contains 13 residues. The germline V gene has CDR1 DFQATT and CDR2 SNEGSKA (reference sequence). The V gene lost 6 bases and the J gene lost 2 bases, with 14 bases spanning the gap. CDR3 sequence: CSANSDPPYEQYF. In DNA, the CDR3 is TGCAGTGCAAACAGTGACCCACCCTACGAGCAGTACTTC.

This clonotype appeared many times. The chain links TRBV6-6 to TRBJ2-3, with no clear D. Germline CDR1 reads MNHNY; CDR2 reads SVGAGI (reference sequence). The ends were cut back, 2 bases at V and 5 bases at J, with 8 bases in the middle. The CDR3 length is 13 residues. CDR3 in amino acids: CASSYGTGDTQYF. The CDR3 nucleotides read TGTGCCAGCAGTTACGGTACTGGAGATACGCAGTATTTT.

This clonotype has only a few counts. The V gene is TRBV29-1, the J gene TRBJ2-7; the D gene could be TRBD1 or TRBD2 (5 bases each). Germline assignment: CDR1 SQVTM and CDR2 ANQGSEA. The V gene lost 5 bases and the J gene lost 2 bases, with 16 bases spanning the gap. This CDR3 has 14 amino acids. The CDR3 DNA sequence: TGCAGCGTTCACTTTCGGGACGTACCCTACGAGCAGTACTTC. It yields the protein CSVHFRDVPYEQYF.